These 23 T cell receptor beta chains were sequenced from one sample in a study of T cell responses to AZD1222 COVID-19 vaccine. Sequenced by immunoSEQ multiplex PCR; TCRdb stores in-frame clones only, minus some. The sample consists of about 170,000 clones, 85% to 95% of them appearing once. Source: peripheral blood, taken on day 0 of AZD1222 vaccination. The source is an adult in good health.

The chain has TRBV7-9 and TRBJ2-7, with 7 bases aligning to TRBD1. CDR1 and CDR2 (germline): SEHNR, FQNEAQ (reference sequence). The CDR3 contains 16 residues. Unmatched junction bases numbered 10, after V lost 5 bases and J lost 0 bases. The CDR3 bases are TGTGCCAGCAGCCGGGGACAGTGGGCTTCCTCCTACGAGCAGTACTTC. Translated, it gives CASSRGQWASSYEQYF. Supplemented by reference TRBV7-9 and TRBJ2-7, the full variable domain reads DTGVSQNPRHKITKRGQNVTFRCDPISEHNRLYWYRQTLGQGPEFLTYFQNEAQLEKSRLLSDRFSAERPKGSFSTLEIQRTEQGDSAMYLCASSRGQWASSYEQYFGPGTRLTVT.

The rearrangement links TRBV19 to TRBJ1-2; a weak D match, TRBD1 (6 bases). V was pared by 2 bases and J by 1 base, with 20 bases between. CDR1 is LNHDA and CDR2 is SQIVND in the germline V gene (reference sequence). This CDR3 is 18 amino acids long. DNA of the CDR3: TGTGCCAGTAGTATACAATCGGGGGCTCATGGTCTTAACTATGGCTACACCTTC. Translation gives CASSIQSGAHGLNYGYTF. The whole variable domain, filled in from reference TRBV19 and TRBJ1-2, reads DGGITQSPKYLFRKEGQNVTLSCEQNLNHDAMYWYRQDPGQGLRLIYYSQIVNDFQKGDIAEGYSVSREKKESFPLTVTSAQKNPTAFYLCASSIQSGAHGLNYGYTFGSGTRLTVV.

The rearrangement joins TRBV19 to TRBJ1-2; TRBD1 is a possible D gene (5 bases). This CDR3 comprises 13 residues. Germline CDR1 is LNHDA and CDR2 is SQIVND (reference sequence). The V end lost 10 bases, the J end lost 4 bases, and 16 bases lay between the germline ends. As DNA, the CDR3 is TGTGCCACCAATTGGGGGGGGATCTATGGCTACACCTTC. Translation gives CATNWGGIYGYTF.

The genes are TRBV5-1 and TRBJ2-7, with 7 bases fitting TRBD1. CDR3 length equals 15 residues. V lost 6 bases and J lost 1; bases outside the gene matches: 10. Germline V CDR1 and CDR2: SGHRS, YFSETQ. CDR3 bases: TGCGCCAGCACCCGAGACAGGGCAAGTTCCTACGAGCAGTACTTC. Translating gives CASTRDRASSYEQYF.

This sequence joins TRBV12-5 and TRBJ2-7; TRBD2 matches 13 bases. The CDR3 totals 17 residues. J gave up 2 bases and V 1 base, and 5 bases lay outside the gene matches. Per germline, CDR1 LGHNT and CDR2 FRNRAP. CDR3 sequence: CASGLGLAGGKAYEQYF. CDR3 bases: TGTGCTAGTGGTTTGGGACTAGCGGGAGGCAAAGCCTACGAGCAGTACTTC.

V and J are TRBV4-2 and TRBJ1-1; D unresolved. The CDR3 contains 16 residues. V was clipped by 1 base and J by 1 base, with 13 bases between them. Germline lookup yields CDR1 LGHNA and CDR2 YNFKEQ. CDR3 residues: CASSQAGVSSNTEAFF. Here the CDR3 DNA reads TGTGCCAGCAGCCAAGCCGGGGTATCCTCGAACACTGAAGCTTTCTTT.

This clone was recorded once. The chain links TRBV7-9 to TRBJ1-3, with TRBD1 matching 7 bases. Germline CDR1 reads SEHNR; CDR2 reads FQNEAQ (reference sequence). There are 16 residues in the CDR3. Trimming at V came to 6 bases and at J to 2 bases, leaving 10 bases not matched to a gene. The DNA for the CDR3 is TGTGCCAGCAGTTTAAAAGGGGGCGTCCCTGGAAACACCATATATTTT. As protein: CASSLKGGVPGNTIYF.

J is TRBJ2-7 and V is TRBV11-2; no firm D call. Trimming took off 1 base at V and 2 bases at J, with 0 bases between the two ends. Germline V gene sequence: CDR1 SGHAT, CDR2 FQNNGV. CDR3 length: 11 residues. The CDR3 here is CASSLAYEQYF. Written as DNA, the CDR3 is TGTGCCAGCAGCTTAGCCTACGAGCAGTACTTC.

This clone was observed a few times. The V call is TRBV18, the J call TRBJ2-5, with TRBD2 matching over 10 bases. The CDR3 totals 16 residues. V gave up 5 bases and J gave up 1 base; unmatched junction bases: 7. Per the germline V gene, CDR1 is KGHSH and CDR2 is LQKENI. The CDR3 reads CASSYAGLATQETQYF. The CDR3 coding sequence is TGTGCCAGCTCATACGCGGGACTAGCGACCCAAGAGACCCAGTACTTC.

This chain links TRBV10-2 with TRBJ1-5; D is undetermined. Germline loops: CDR1 WSHSY, CDR2 SAAADI. Trimming removed 0 bases from V and 4 bases from J, with 13 bases in between. This CDR3 region has 16 residues. CDR3 DNA: TGCGCCAGCAGTGAGTCCGGCAGGTCGGGGAATCAGCCCCAGCATTTT. Its protein is CASSESGRSGNQPQHF.

A few counts support this clone. V gene TRBV14 combines with J gene TRBJ1-1; D remains unclear. Germline loops: CDR1 SGHDN, CDR2 FVKESK. The V gene lost 4 bases and the J gene lost 6 bases, with 15 bases spanning the gap. This CDR3 has 14 residues. The CDR3 DNA reads as TGTGCCAGCAGCCGCGATCTTGGGTTAGCTGAAGCTTTCTTT. This codes for CASSRDLGLAEAFF.

This chain uses TRBV27 with TRBJ1-1; D is uncertain. Per the germline V gene, CDR1 is MNHEY and CDR2 is SMNVEV (reference sequence). V gave up 6 bases and J gave up 10 bases, with 9 bases separating them. This CDR3 has 10 residues. The CDR3 reads CASRTTGAFF. In nucleotides, the CDR3 is TGTGCCAGCAGGACAACGGGAGCTTTCTTT.

The rearrangement links TRBV5-1 to TRBJ1-2; a possible D gene is TRBD1 (5 bases). Looked up from germline, CDR1 is SGHRS and CDR2 is YFSETQ. The length of the CDR3 is 15 residues. V lost 0 bases and J 4 bases, leaving 13 bases between the germline ends. The CDR3 loop reads CASSLVVGRGYGYTF. The CDR3 DNA sequence: TGCGCCAGCAGCTTGGTAGTGGGTAGGGGCTATGGCTACACCTTC.

This chain uses TRBV5-4 with TRBJ1-2; D might be TRBD1 (5 bases). Germline CDR1 is SGHNT and CDR2 is YYREEE (reference sequence). V lost 0 bases, J lost 7 bases, and 16 bases lay in between. The CDR3 totals 15 residues. The CDR3 DNA reads TGTGCCAGCAGCTTGGGGGGCAGTACCCCAAGTGGCTACACCTTC. Protein sequence: CASSLGGSTPSGYTF.

The chain combines TRBV19 with TRBJ2-2; no reliable D call. In germline, CDR1 is LNHDA, CDR2 SQIVND (reference sequence). CDR3 length: 14 residues. The V end lost 3 bases, the J end lost 4 bases, and 9 bases lay between the germline ends. CDR3: CASSIPGGTGELFF. CDR3 DNA sequence: TGTGCCAGTAGTATCCCAGGCGGCACCGGGGAGCTGTTTTTT.

CDR3 nucleotide sequence: TGTGCCAGCAGCGTAGAACCGAACCGATATCCTGAAGCTTTCTTT. Translated: CASSVEPNRYPEAFF. The V call is TRBV9, the J call TRBJ1-1; D gene ambiguous. CDR3 size: 15 residues. Germline V CDR1 and CDR2: SGDLS, YYNGEE. V was clipped by 0 bases and J by 6 bases, with 15 bases between them.

The chain couples TRBV4-2 to TRBJ2-7; 13 positions match TRBD2. The CDR3 is 16 residues long. Per the germline V gene, CDR1 is LGHNA and CDR2 is YNFKEQ. The J segment lost 4 bases and the V segment lost 0 bases, leaving 3 bases of the junction unmatched. The CDR3 is CASSQDTSGRAYEQYF. The CDR3 nucleotides read TGTGCCAGCAGCCAAGATACTAGCGGGAGGGCATACGAGCAGTACTTC.

This rearrangement joins TRBV4-1 to TRBJ2-1; D unclear. Germline CDR1 is MGHRA and CDR2 is YSYEKL. V dropped 4 bases and J dropped 6 bases, with 16 bases sitting between them. The CDR3 covers 15 residues. The CDR3 protein is CASSPWPATSNEQFF. The CDR3 DNA reads as TGCGCCAGCAGCCCCTGGCCGGCCACCTCCAATGAGCAGTTCTTC.

This chain joins TRBV3-1 (or the pseudogene TRBV3-2) and TRBJ1-4; 7 bases fit TRBD1. V gave up 2 bases and J gave up 6 bases; unmatched junction bases: 6. This CDR3 has 15 amino acids. Germline V gene data show CDR1 as LGHDT and CDR2 as YNNKEL (reference sequence). The CDR3 region is CASSQRQGGDEKLFF. In DNA form, the CDR3 reads TGTGCCAGCAGCCAACGGCAGGGGGGTGATGAAAAACTGTTTTTT.

CDR3 DNA: TGTGCCAGCAGTGACAGACAGGGGAGGGATGGCTACACCTTC. Protein sequence: CASSDRQGRDGYTF. The chain recombines TRBV6-4 with TRBJ1-2; 8 bases map to TRBD1. The CDR3 length is 14 residues. With V trimmed by 2 bases and J by 6 bases, 5 bases remained unmatched. CDR1 and CDR2 (germline): MRHNA, SNTAGT.

The chain joins TRBV5-1 to TRBJ2-1; 8 nucleotides line up with TRBD2. CDR3 length: 17 residues. Germline CDR1 SGHRS, CDR2 YFSETQ. Germline trimming cut 8 bases from V and 0 bases from J; bases unmatched to any gene: 13. CDR3 nucleotides: TGCGCCAGTTCTAGCGGGCCTATGGAACCCTCCTACAATGAGCAGTTCTTC. Protein: CASSSGPMEPSYNEQFF. Full variable domain (outside the CDR3, taken from reference TRBV5-1 and TRBJ2-1): KAGVTQTPRYLIKTRGQQVTLSCSPISGHRSVSWYQQTPGQGLQFLFEYFSETQRNKGNFPGRFSGRQFSNSRSEMNVSTLELGDSALYLCASSSGPMEPSYNEQFFGPGTRLTVL.

The rearrangement uses TRBV27 and TRBJ2-7; D is possibly TRBD1 (6 bases). From germline, CDR1 is MNHEY and CDR2 SMNVEV (reference sequence). V was shortened by 6 bases and J by 0 bases, with 18 bases between the two germline ends. The CDR3 extends over 16 amino acids. The CDR3, as DNA: TGTGCCAGCAGCCTAGGGGCCGGGACACACTCCTACGAGCAGTACTTC. Translation gives CASSLGAGTHSYEQYF.

The chain has TRBV7-9 and TRBJ1-2; D is possibly TRBD1 (6 bases). CDR1 and CDR2 from the germline V gene are SEHNR and FQNEAQ (reference sequence). V lost 3 bases and J 5 bases, leaving 19 bases between the germline ends. This CDR3 is built from 16 residues. For the CDR3, the DNA is TGTGCCAGCAGCTTGGGTGTTGCGACAGGTCGGTATGGCTACACCTTC. It specifies CASSLGVATGRYGYTF.